This T cell receptor (beta chain) was observed in a study of OX40 agonist ivuxolimab in advanced cancers. At the level of the study: The patients got ivuxolimab, which is an agonistic anti-OX40 (CD134) antibody. Administration of intravenous ivuxolimab to patients occurred every 2 weeks at 0.01 to 10 mg/kg. Partial responses occurred in three patients (one hepatocellular carcinoma, two cutaneous melanoma).

Germline lookup yields CDR1 SGHNT and CDR2 YYREEE (reference sequence). This CDR3 contains 16 residues. The V gene end was trimmed by 4 bases and the J gene end by 1 base; junction bases not matched to a gene: 8. Comment on this clone: The antigen is not known.

Study findings and constraints: At 0.1 to 3.0 mg/kg, CD4+ and CD8+ blood T cells expanded clonally by week 6.

Generated by immunoSEQ multiplex PCR, the TCRdb table keeps only in-frame clones and is missing some. The profile shows around 59,000 clones, roughly 86% of them singletons. This chain links TRBV5-4 with TRBJ2-5; 9 bases agree with TRBD2. This sample comprised CD4+ or CD8+ T cells sorted from blood, obtained in a trial of the OX40 agonist ivuxolimab. This clonotype was obtained from an adult with an advanced solid tumor such as melanoma, head and neck, liver or kidney cancer. The CDR3 DNA reads as TGTGCCAGCAGCGCCGGGATAGCGGGGGCCCAAGAGACCCAGTACTTC. Amino acid sequence: CASSAGIAGAQETQYF.